This is a list of T cell receptor beta chains from one sample in a study of blood T cell repertoires in COVID-19. Clones were read by immunoSEQ multiplex PCR, and TCRdb kept only the in-frame ones, dropping some. The sample carries under 70,000 clones, under 80% recorded once. Sequences were obtained from peripheral blood. These receptors all come from a man aged 55 to 69 with acute or convalescent COVID-19. CDR3s include the opening cysteine and the closing phenylalanine or tryptophan. D genes are given only for firm matches. Rows give clone size only sometimes, using once, few, many, or a class for an expanded clone.

j_call clone_size d_call v_call cdr3_aa cdr3_nt
TRBJ2-3 - TRBD2 TRBV12-3/TRBV12-4 CASTSGNTQYF TGTGCCAGCACTAGCGGGAATACGCAGTATTTT
TRBJ2-1 - - TRBV30 CAWSLLSYNEQFF TGTGCCTGGAGCCTCCTCTCCTACAATGAGCAGTTCTTC
TRBJ1-1 once - TRBV18 CASSPSGNTEAFF TGTGCCAGCTCACCCTCGGGGAACACTGAAGCTTTCTTT
TRBJ1-1 - - TRBV6-2/TRBV6-3 CASSYRAGALNTEAFF TGTGCCAGCAGTTACAGGGCAGGGGCCTTGAACACTGAAGCTTTCTTT
TRBJ2-1 - TRBD2 TRBV5-1 CASSSTSGGYNEQFF TGCGCCAGCAGCTCAACTAGCGGGGGGTACAATGAGCAGTTCTTC
TRBJ2-3 - - TRBV9 CASSVEGGSSTDTQYF TGTGCCAGCAGCGTAGAAGGCGGTTCTAGCACAGATACGCAGTATTTT
TRBJ2-7 - TRBD1 TRBV28 CASSPDRGLSYEQYF TGTGCCAGCAGTCCAGACAGGGGGCTTTCCTACGAGCAGTACTTC
TRBJ2-3 - TRBD2 TRBV7-9 CASSREGARDTQYF TGTGCCAGCAGCCGGGAGGGAGCTAGGGATACGCAGTATTTT
TRBJ2-4 - - TRBV28 CASSPFESHFQYF TGTGCCAGCAGCCCGTTTGAGAGCCATTTTCAGTACTTC
TRBJ2-3 - TRBD1 TRBV7-8 CASSSSATGGVPHTQYF TGTGCCAGCAGCAGCTCGGCCACAGGGGGAGTTCCCCATACGCAGTATTTT
TRBJ2-7 - TRBD1 TRBV30 CAWSSGQGTSDEQYF TGTGCCTGGAGTTCCGGACAGGGTACCTCCGACGAGCAGTACTTC
TRBJ1-1 - - TRBV19 CASTPQLATEAFF TGTGCCAGTACCCCGCAATTGGCCACTGAAGCTTTCTTT
TRBJ2-7 many TRBD2 TRBV6-2/TRBV6-3 CASSVRLAGEQYF TGTGCCAGCAGTGTTAGACTAGCGGGTGAGCAGTACTTC
TRBJ1-1 few TRBD1 TRBV5-1 CASSSTGVNTEAFF TGCGCCAGCAGCTCCACAGGGGTGAACACTGAAGCTTTCTTT
TRBJ2-2 - - TRBV18 CASSPGLNTGELFF TGTGCCAGCTCACCAGGACTTAACACCGGGGAGCTGTTTTTT
TRBJ2-3 - TRBD1 TRBV28 CASSLTGEKDTQYF TGTGCCAGCAGCCTGACAGGGGAAAAAGATACGCAGTATTTT
TRBJ2-5 - - TRBV7-2 CASSLGGRRQETQYF TGTGCCAGCAGCTTAGGAGGGAGAAGGCAAGAGACCCAGTACTTC
TRBJ2-3 - TRBD1 TRBV7-9 CASSLGQGMNTQYF TGTGCCAGCAGCCTGGGACAGGGTATGAATACGCAGTATTTT
TRBJ2-1 once TRBD1 TRBV3-1/TRBV3-2 CASSQVGQGGFEQFF TGTGCCAGCAGCCAAGTGGGACAGGGGGGATTTGAGCAGTTCTTC
TRBJ1-6 - TRBD1 TRBV30 CAWSRDRGFPPLHF TGTGCCTGGAGTCGGGACAGGGGTTTTCCACCCCTCCACTTT
TRBJ2-5 - TRBD1 TRBV14 CASSQVGVRGRTAQYF TGTGCCAGCAGCCAAGTCGGGGTCAGGGGGCGGACAGCCCAGTACTTC
TRBJ2-1 - TRBD2 TRBV19 CASSPGLAGGSSYNEQFF TGTGCCAGTAGTCCAGGACTAGCGGGAGGGAGCTCCTACAATGAGCAGTTCTTC
TRBJ1-5 - - TRBV5-5 CASSLKPVEPQHF TGTGCCAGCAGCTTGAAACCGGTCGAGCCCCAGCATTTT
TRBJ2-5 many - TRBV30 CAWRVGGQETQYF TGTGCCTGGAGGGTCGGGGGCCAAGAGACCCAGTACTTC
TRBJ2-7 - - TRBV10-3 CAISSGTLNEQYF TGTGCCATCAGTTCCGGGACACTGAACGAGCAGTACTTC
TRBJ2-3 - - TRBV29-1 CSAKSDTQYF TGCAGCGCTAAAAGCGATACGCAGTATTTT
TRBJ1-2 - - TRBV7-8 CASSRGRGTDYGYTF TGTGCCAGCAGCAGGGGTAGGGGGACCGACTATGGCTACACCTTC
TRBJ1-1 - TRBD1 TRBV30 CAWSSWTGRDGDTEAFF TGTGCCTGGAGTTCCTGGACAGGCCGGGACGGAGACACTGAAGCTTTCTTT